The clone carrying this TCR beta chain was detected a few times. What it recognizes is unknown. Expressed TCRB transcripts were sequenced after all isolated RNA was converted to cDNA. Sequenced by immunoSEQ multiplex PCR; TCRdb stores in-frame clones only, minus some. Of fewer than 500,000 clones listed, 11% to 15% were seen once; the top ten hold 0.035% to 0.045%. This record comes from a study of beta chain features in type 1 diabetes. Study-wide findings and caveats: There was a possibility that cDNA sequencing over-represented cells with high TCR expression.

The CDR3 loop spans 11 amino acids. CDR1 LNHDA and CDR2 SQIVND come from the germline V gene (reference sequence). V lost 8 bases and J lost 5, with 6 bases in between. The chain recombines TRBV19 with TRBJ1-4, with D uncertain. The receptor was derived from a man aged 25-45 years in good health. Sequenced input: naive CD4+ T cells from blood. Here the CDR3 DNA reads TGTGCCAGTGGACGCAATGAAAAACTGTTTTTT. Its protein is CASGRNEKLFF.